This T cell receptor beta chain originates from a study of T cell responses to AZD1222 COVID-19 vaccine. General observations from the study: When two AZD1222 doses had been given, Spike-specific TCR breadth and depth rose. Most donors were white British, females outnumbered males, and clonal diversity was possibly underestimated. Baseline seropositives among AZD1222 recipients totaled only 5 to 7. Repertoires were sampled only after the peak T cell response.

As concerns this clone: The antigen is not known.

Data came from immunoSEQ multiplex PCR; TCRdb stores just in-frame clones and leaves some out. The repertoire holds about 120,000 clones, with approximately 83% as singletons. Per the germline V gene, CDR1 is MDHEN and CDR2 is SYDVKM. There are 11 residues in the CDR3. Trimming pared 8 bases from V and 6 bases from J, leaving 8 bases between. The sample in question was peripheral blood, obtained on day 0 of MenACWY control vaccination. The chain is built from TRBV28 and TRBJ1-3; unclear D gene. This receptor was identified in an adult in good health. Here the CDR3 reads CASLTSNTIYF. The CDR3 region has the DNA TGTGCCAGCCTCACTTCAAACACCATATATTTT.